This TCR beta chain is drawn from a study of blood T cell repertoires in COVID-19. Turning to the study itself: The United States, Italy and Spain provided the acute and convalescent COVID-19 samples. PBMCs, B-cell-depleted T cells, or T cells were the source of the cDNA or gDNA that made up the material.

Germline CDR1 is LGHDT and CDR2 is YNNKEL (reference sequence). The CDR3 has 14 amino acids. The germline V and J ends were trimmed by 4 bases and 9 bases, with 13 bases remaining between them. Per the study methods: Reference gene primer amplification gave nucleated cell count estimates. Some clones are missing from TCRdb's copy, which holds only in-frame ones; the method was immunoSEQ multiplex PCR. For V, J and clone size, that table is used; D and trimming come from the DNA. The sample consists of 280,000 or so clones, 65% to 90% of them appearing once. The chain recombines TRBV3-1 (or the pseudogene TRBV3-2) with TRBJ1-6, with D perhaps TRBD1 (6 bases). This TCR was sampled from a human donor in a cohort sampled during active COVID-19. Source material: peripheral blood. The CDR3, as DNA: TGTGCCAGCAGCCCTGAGGACAGCCGTTCACCCCTCCACTTT. This encodes CASSPEDSRSPLHF.